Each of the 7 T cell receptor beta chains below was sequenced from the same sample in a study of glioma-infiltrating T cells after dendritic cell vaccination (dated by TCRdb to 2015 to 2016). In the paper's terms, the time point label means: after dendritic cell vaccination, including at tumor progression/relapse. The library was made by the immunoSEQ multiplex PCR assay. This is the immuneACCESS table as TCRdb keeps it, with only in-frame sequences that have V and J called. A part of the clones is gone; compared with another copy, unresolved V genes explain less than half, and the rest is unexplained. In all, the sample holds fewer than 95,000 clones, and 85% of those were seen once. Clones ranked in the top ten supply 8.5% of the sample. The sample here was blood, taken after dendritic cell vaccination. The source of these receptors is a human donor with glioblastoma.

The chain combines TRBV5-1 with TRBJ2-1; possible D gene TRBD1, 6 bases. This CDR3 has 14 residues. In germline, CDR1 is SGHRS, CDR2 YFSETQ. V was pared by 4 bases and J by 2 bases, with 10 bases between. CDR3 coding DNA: TGCGCCAGCAGCCCACAGGGCCCCTACAATGAGCAGTTCTTC. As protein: CASSPQGPYNEQFF. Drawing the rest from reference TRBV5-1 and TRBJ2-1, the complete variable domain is KAGVTQTPRYLIKTRGQQVTLSCSPISGHRSVSWYQQTPGQGLQFLFEYFSETQRNKGNFPGRFSGRQFSNSRSEMNVSTLELGDSALYLCASSPQGPYNEQFFGPGTRLTVL.

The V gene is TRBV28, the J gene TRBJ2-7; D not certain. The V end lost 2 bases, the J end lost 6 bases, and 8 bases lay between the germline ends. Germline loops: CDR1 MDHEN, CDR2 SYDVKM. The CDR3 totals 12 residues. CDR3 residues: CASSLSVGEQYF. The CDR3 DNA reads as TGTGCCAGCAGTTTAAGCGTGGGCGAGCAGTACTTC.

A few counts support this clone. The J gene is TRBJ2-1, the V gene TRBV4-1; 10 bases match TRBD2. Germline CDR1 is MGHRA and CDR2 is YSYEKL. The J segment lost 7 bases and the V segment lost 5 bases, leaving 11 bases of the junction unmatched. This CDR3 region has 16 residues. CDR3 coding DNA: TGCGCCAGCAGCGGGCAAGCGGGAGGGGGAAAGAATGAGCAGTTCTTC. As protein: CASSGQAGGGKNEQFF.

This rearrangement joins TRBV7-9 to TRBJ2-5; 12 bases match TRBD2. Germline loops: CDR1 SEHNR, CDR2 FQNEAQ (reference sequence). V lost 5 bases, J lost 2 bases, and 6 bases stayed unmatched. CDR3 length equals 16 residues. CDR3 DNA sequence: TGTGCCAGCAGCACAACCGGGACTAGCGGGCAAGAGACCCAGTACTTC. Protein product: CASSTTGTSGQETQYF.

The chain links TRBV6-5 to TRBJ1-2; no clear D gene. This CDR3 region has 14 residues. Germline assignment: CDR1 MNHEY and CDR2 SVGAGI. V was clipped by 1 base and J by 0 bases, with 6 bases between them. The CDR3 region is CASSYYDTNYGYTF. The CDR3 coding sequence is TGTGCCAGCAGTTACTACGACACTAACTATGGCTACACCTTC.

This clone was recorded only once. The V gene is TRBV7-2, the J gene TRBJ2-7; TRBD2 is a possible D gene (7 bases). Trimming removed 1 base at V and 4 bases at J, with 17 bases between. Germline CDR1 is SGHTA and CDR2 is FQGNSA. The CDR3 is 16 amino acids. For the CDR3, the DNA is TGTGCCAGCAGCTTAGGTGGGGGGGCCCCCCGATACGAGCAGTACTTC. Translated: CASSLGGGAPRYEQYF.

The DNA for the CDR3 is TGTGCCAGCAGTGAAACGGACAAGAACTACAGCTACGAGCAGTACTTC. This translates into CASSETDKNYSYEQYF. The rearrangement joins TRBV2 to TRBJ2-7; D possibly corresponds to TRBD1 (5 bases). V lost 2 bases and J lost 3, with 17 bases in between. Germline V lookup: CDR1 SNHLY, CDR2 FYNNEI. The CDR3 has 16 amino acids.